Listed below are T cell receptor beta chains from one sample, sequenced in a study of human T cells and chemical hapten exposure. TCRdb re-called the RACE reads with MiXCR, one entry per CDR3 protein. The sample includes 80,000 to 100,000 distinct CDR3 sequences, 9.6% seen only once; the top ten take roughly 3.5%. Material: whole blood, obtained in connection with sensitization to the hapten diphenylcyclopropenone (DPC). The receptors derive from a woman aged 40 to 50 with alopecia areata. Some clones in this sample may be carry-over from other donors' samples. Each CDR3 is given with its conserved first and last residue. A D gene is named only where the DNA matches it firmly. Size values are once, few and many counts, or a class for expanded clones, and some rows have none.

j_call,d_call,clone_size,v_call,cdr3_nt,cdr3_aa
TRBJ2-6,.,few,TRBV7-9,TGTGCCAGCAGCCCAGGGTTGGCTGGGGCCAACGTCCTGACTTTC,CASSPGLAGANVLTF
TRBJ1-3,TRBD1,few,TRBV5-1,TGCGCCAGCAGCGCGCAGGGGGCAGCTGGAAACACCATATATTTT,CASSAQGAAGNTIYF
TRBJ1-2,TRBD1,.,TRBV12-3/TRBV12-4,TGTGCCAGCTCCGCCCCCAACCAGGGGGCCTATGGCTACACCTTC,CASSAPNQGAYGYTF
TRBJ2-2,.,.,TRBV29-1,TGCAGCGTTAAGCAGCATTCGAACACCGGGGAGCTGTTTTTT,CSVKQHSNTGELFF
TRBJ2-5,.,.,TRBV2,TGTGCCCGCCGGACAGTTGAAGAGACCCAGTACTTC,CARRTVEETQYF
TRBJ2-2,TRBD1,many,TRBV7-6,TGTGCCAGCAGCACCGTCAGGGGGATCCGAGGTGGGGAGCTGTTTTTT,CASSTVRGIRGGELFF
TRBJ2-5,TRBD2,many,TRBV7-6,TGTGCCAGCAGCTTAGCGCCAGCGGGGGGGCAAGAGACCCAGTACTTC,CASSLAPAGGQETQYF
TRBJ2-1,TRBD2,many,TRBV9,TGTGCCAGCAGCGTAGATTTAGCGGGGTACTACAATGAGCAGTTCTTC,CASSVDLAGYYNEQFF
TRBJ1-3,.,.,TRBV20-1,TGCAGTGCGCCCATCGGACGAGGAAACACCATATATTTT,CSAPIGRGNTIYF
TRBJ2-1,TRBD2,.,TRBV5-4,TGTGCCAGCAGCTCTGGACTAGCGGGGGGCATTGAGCAGTTCTTC,CASSSGLAGGIEQFF
TRBJ2-6,.,few,TRBV7-9,TGTGCCAGCAGCTTTCCAAGGGGTGACACTGGGGCCAACGTCCTGACTTTC,CASSFPRGDTGANVLTF
TRBJ1-2,TRBD1,.,TRBV28,TGTGCCATCAGAGCCGGGACAGGGGTTTTCAACTATGGCTACACCTTC,CAIRAGTGVFNYGYTF
TRBJ2-1,.,many,TRBV21-1,TGTGCCAGCAGCAAAGATCGGCTAGCGGGGGGCTACAATGAGCAGTTCTTC,CASSKDRLAGGYNEQFF
TRBJ2-7,TRBD2,many,TRBV6-2/TRBV6-3,TGTGCCAGCAGAGCAATACTAGCGGGGGTCTACGAGCAGTACTTC,CASRAILAGVYEQYF
TRBJ1-1,.,many,TRBV29-1,TGCAGCGTTGACAGACCCACTGAAGCTTTCTTT,CSVDRPTEAFF
TRBJ1-6,.,many,TRBV10-3,TGTGCCGCGAGTCGAGTCCCAGGATCACCCCTCCACTTT,CAASRVPGSPLHF
TRBJ1-1,.,.,TRBV7-9,TGTGCCAGCAGCTTAGGCCTATCCCCGGACAGCCGGGATGAAGCTTTCTTT,CASSLGLSPDSRDEAFF
TRBJ2-1,TRBD2,many,TRBV20-1,TGCAGTGCTAGAGAAGGGACTAGCGTCCTCGAAGAGCAGTTCTTC,CSAREGTSVLEEQFF
TRBJ2-5,TRBD2,many,TRBV12-3/TRBV12-4,TGTGCCAGCAGTTCCGGACTAGTCTTGGAGACCCAGTACTTC,CASSSGLVLETQYF
TRBJ2-7,TRBD2,few,TRBV5-4,TGTGCCAGCAGCCGCGGGACTAGCGTCACCTACGAGCAGTACTTC,CASSRGTSVTYEQYF
TRBJ2-2,.,.,TRBV12-3/TRBV12-4,TGTGCCAGCAGTTTAAGAACAACGAACACCGGGGAGCTGTTTTTT,CASSLRTTNTGELFF
TRBJ1-2,TRBD1,few,TRBV11-2,TGTGCCAGCAGCTTGGACAGGTTCTATGGCTACACCTTC,CASSLDRFYGYTF
TRBJ2-3,.,many,TRBV6-5,TGTGCCAGCAGTTTGCTCGGAGAAGTGGTAGATACGCAGTATTTT,CASSLLGEVVDTQYF
TRBJ1-5,.,.,TRBV7-2,TGTGCCAGCAGCTTAGGGGGGGGCCTAACGCCCCAGCATTTT,CASSLGGGLTPQHF
TRBJ2-7,TRBD1,.,TRBV28,TGTGCCAGCAGTCCTGGACAGGGGGTAACCTACGAGCAGTACTTC,CASSPGQGVTYEQYF
TRBJ2-5,.,many,TRBV7-9,TGTGCCAGCAGCTTCCAAGGCAATCAGGGGGAGACCCAGTACTTC,CASSFQGNQGETQYF
TRBJ2-3,.,few,TRBV7-9,TGTGCCAGCAGCTTAGAATGGGGGTTCACAGATACGCAGTATTTT,CASSLEWGFTDTQYF
TRBJ2-7,.,many,TRBV2,TGTGCCAGCAGCCCCGAGTACGACGAGCAGTACTTC,CASSPEYDEQYF
TRBJ1-2,.,few,TRBV7-2,TGTGCCAGCAGCGCGGGAGTGACCATCTATGGCTACACCTTC,CASSAGVTIYGYTF
TRBJ2-2,.,many,TRBV11-2,TGTGCCAGCACCGACCACAACACCGGGGAGCTGTTTTTT,CASTDHNTGELFF
TRBJ2-1,TRBD2,many,TRBV7-2,TGTGCCAGCAGTTCCGGGGGGAGCACCTACAATGAGCAGTTCTTC,CASSSGGSTYNEQFF
TRBJ2-3,TRBD2,.,TRBV7-2,TGTGCCAGCAGCTTAGTGGGGGGAGGGCTCACAGATACGCAGTATTTT,CASSLVGGGLTDTQYF
TRBJ2-3,TRBD2,.,TRBV14,TGTGCCAGCAGCCCAGGACTAGCGTTCGAGGATACGCAGTATTTT,CASSPGLAFEDTQYF
TRBJ1-1,.,many,TRBV7-8,TGTGCCAGCAGCTTAAACCCGACAGGATGGGGGAACACTGAAGCTTTCTTT,CASSLNPTGWGNTEAFF
TRBJ1-1,.,.,TRBV2,TGTGCCAGCAGTGATATGGGCACTGAAGCTTTCTTT,CASSDMGTEAFF
TRBJ2-3,TRBD2,few,TRBV5-1,TGCGCCAGCCTTAGCGGGGGAGGCACAGATACGCAGTATTTT,CASLSGGGTDTQYF
TRBJ2-7,.,.,TRBV29-1,TGCAGCGTCGCGATCCAGGGTAACGAGCAGTACTTC,CSVAIQGNEQYF
TRBJ1-5,.,many,TRBV20-1,TGCAGTGCTAGAGGTCGGGCAGGGGCGGACATTCAGCCCCAGCATTTT,CSARGRAGADIQPQHF
TRBJ2-1,.,.,TRBV27,TGTGCCAGCAGTTCGGGGAATGAGCAGTTCTTC,CASSSGNEQFF
TRBJ1-2,TRBD1,.,TRBV20-1,TGCAGTGCTCAAACGACAGGGATCTATGGCTACACCTTC,CSAQTTGIYGYTF
TRBJ1-1,.,few,TRBV6-2/TRBV6-3,TGTGCCAGCAGTTACTCAGGGCTGAACACTGAAGCTTTCTTT,CASSYSGLNTEAFF
TRBJ2-1,TRBD2,.,TRBV5-1,TGCGCCAGCAGCGGCGGGACTAGGGATAGGGATGAGCAGTTCTTC,CASSGGTRDRDEQFF
TRBJ2-1,.,many,TRBV6-4,TGTGCCAGCAGTGACTCGGAACGCAATGAGCAGTTCTTC,CASSDSERNEQFF
TRBJ1-1,.,many,TRBV29-1,TGCAGCGTTGGTATAGGGGGGATGATGACTGAAGCTTTCTTT,CSVGIGGMMTEAFF
TRBJ2-5,.,.,TRBV7-2,TGTGCCAGCAGCGGTACGGGGGCAGGGGAGACCCAGTACTTC,CASSGTGAGETQYF
TRBJ1-2,TRBD1,.,TRBV6-2/TRBV6-3,TGTGCCAGCAGGATCCCGGGACAGGCGACCGGCTACACCTTC,CASRIPGQATGYTF
TRBJ1-2,.,many,TRBV7-9,TGTGCCAGCAGCTTAAGGGCGGGACGGGACTATGGCTACACCTTC,CASSLRAGRDYGYTF
TRBJ1-1,.,many,TRBV7-2,TGTGCCAGCAGCTTATCCATACGGGTCCTCACTGAAGCTTTCTTT,CASSLSIRVLTEAFF
TRBJ2-3,TRBD2,few,TRBV6-2/TRBV6-3,TGTGCCAGCAGCCCATATACGGCGGGGGGCACAGATACGCAGTATTTT,CASSPYTAGGTDTQYF
TRBJ2-2,.,many,TRBV28,TGTGCCAGCAGCTCAGGAACCGGGGAGCTGTTTTTT,CASSSGTGELFF
TRBJ1-2,.,few,TRBV6-2/TRBV6-3,TGTGCCAGCAGTTCCCTAGGGGAGTATGGCTACACCTTC,CASSSLGEYGYTF
TRBJ2-7,TRBD1,.,TRBV10-3,TGTGCCATCAGTGAGCCAGGGGGCCAGGACGAGCAGTACTTC,CAISEPGGQDEQYF
TRBJ1-1,.,.,TRBV7-6,TGTGCCAGCAGCTCAACGGGACGGCACACTGAAGCTTTCTTT,CASSSTGRHTEAFF
TRBJ1-1,TRBD1,few,TRBV6-2/TRBV6-3,TGTGCCAGCAACGCGGACAGGGCCACTGAAGCTTTCTTT,CASNADRATEAFF
TRBJ2-3,TRBD1,.,TRBV6-5,TGTGCCAGCAGTAATTCCGGGACAGGGGGCCGGGATACGCAGTATTTT,CASSNSGTGGRDTQYF